The next 30 T cell receptor beta chains were all read from a single sample in a study of blood T cell repertoires in COVID-19. Sequenced by immunoSEQ multiplex PCR; TCRdb stores in-frame clones only, minus some. The sample has approximately 50,000 clones; approximately 90% are singletons. The specimen sequenced was peripheral blood. The receptor set was obtained from a man aged 65 to 85 with acute or convalescent COVID-19.

V is TRBV30 and J is TRBJ1-2; tentative D call: TRBD1 (6 bases). The germline V and J ends were trimmed by 2 bases and 0 bases, with 13 bases remaining between them. The CDR3 contains 15 residues. The germline V gene encodes CDR1 GTSNPN and CDR2 SVGIG (reference sequence). CDR3 nucleotide sequence: TGTGCCTGGAGTTTGGCGTCAGGGGCTAACTATGGCTACACCTTC. Its translation: CAWSLASGANYGYTF.

CDR3 in amino acids: CAWTGGYEQYF. In DNA, the CDR3 is TGTGCCTGGACAGGGGGCTACGAGCAGTACTTC. The rearrangement joins TRBV30 to TRBJ2-7; 7 nucleotides line up with TRBD1. The CDR3 has 11 amino acids. Looked up from germline, CDR1 is GTSNPN and CDR2 is SVGIG (reference sequence). Unmatched junction bases numbered 0, after V lost 4 bases and J lost 3 bases. Full variable domain (outside the CDR3, taken from reference TRBV30 and TRBJ2-7): SQTIHQWPATLVQPVGSPLSLECTVEGTSNPNLYWYRQAAGRGLQLLFYSVGIGQISSEVPQNLSASRPQDRQFILSSKKLLLSDSGFYLCAWTGGYEQYFGPGTRLTVT.

This rearrangement joins TRBV7-9 to TRBJ1-1; 7 bases are a match to TRBD1. This CDR3 has 15 amino acids. Germline assignment: CDR1 SEHNR and CDR2 FQNEAQ (reference sequence). The junction had 10 bases not matched to a gene; V was cut back by 5 bases and J by 4 bases. CDR3 bases: TGTGCCAGCAGCACGACGACAGGGTCATCCACTGAAGCTTTCTTT. Encoded protein: CASSTTTGSSTEAFF.

This clone appeared a few times. This chain uses TRBV5-1 with TRBJ1-2; 7 nucleotides line up with TRBD1. Germline values: CDR1 SGHRS, CDR2 YFSETQ. V was pared by 1 base and J by 4 bases, with 10 bases of the junction left unmatched. There are 16 residues in the CDR3. This CDR3 reads CASSLTGQASAYGYTF. The CDR3 DNA sequence: TGCGCCAGCAGCTTGACAGGACAGGCGTCAGCCTATGGCTACACCTTC.

The rearrangement joins TRBV18 to TRBJ1-3; 10 bases match TRBD1. Looked up from germline, CDR1 is KGHSH and CDR2 is LQKENI. This CDR3 has 17 residues. V lost 5 bases to trimming and J lost 3 bases; unmatched junction nucleotides: 10. The CDR3 region has the DNA TGTGCCAGCTCATCCCGGGACAGGGGATCGGGTGGAAACACCATATATTTT. This encodes CASSSRDRGSGGNTIYF.

The chain carries TRBV19 and TRBJ1-1; 7 nucleotides agree with TRBD1. The germline CDR1 and CDR2 sequences are LNHDA and SQIVND (reference sequence). This CDR3 is built from 14 residues. V gave up 5 bases and J gave up 2 bases; unmatched junction bases: 5. The CDR3, as DNA: TGTGCCAGTAGTTTCCGGACAGGAAACACTGAAGCTTTCTTT. It codes for CASSFRTGNTEAFF.

V gene TRBV7-2 combines with J gene TRBJ1-2, with D possibly TRBD1 on 5 matching bases. Germline CDR1 is SGHTA and CDR2 is FQGNSA. CDR3 length equals 14 residues. Trimming removed 6 bases at V and 8 bases at J, with 19 bases between. The CDR3 region is CASRMGGPLEGYTF. The CDR3 coding sequence is TGTGCCAGCAGAATGGGGGGACCTTTGGAAGGCTACACCTTC.

The chain has TRBV15 and TRBJ2-1, with 7 bases that match TRBD1. The CDR3 runs to 14 residues. The V segment lost 4 bases and the J segment 2 bases; nucleotides outside the gene matches: 2. CDR1 and CDR2 (germline): LNHNV, YYDKDF (reference sequence). CDR3 in amino acids: CATSKTGAYNEQFF. The CDR3 DNA reads as TGTGCCACCAGCAAAACAGGGGCCTACAATGAGCAGTTCTTC.

The chain employs TRBV28 and TRBJ2-3, with TRBD2 matching over 7 bases. The CDR3 runs 17 residues. V was pared by 3 bases and J by 0 bases, with 9 bases of the junction left unmatched. Looked up from germline, CDR1 is MDHEN and CDR2 is SYDVKM. DNA for the CDR3: TGTGCCAGCAGTTTGGCCCGCGGGGGACCTAGCACAGATACGCAGTATTTT. It encodes CASSLARGGPSTDTQYF.

J is TRBJ1-6 and V is TRBV6-2 or TRBV6-3; D perhaps matches TRBD1 (6 bases). Germline V CDR1 and CDR2: MNHEY, SVGEGT. Between the trimmed V and J ends, which lost 4 bases and 3 bases, there was a span of 13 bases. CDR3 length: 16 residues. The CDR3 region is CASSSRQGNYNSPLHF. The CDR3 coding sequence is TGTGCCAGCAGTTCCCGCCAGGGGAACTATAATTCACCCCTCCACTTT.

The rearrangement joins TRBV7-2 to TRBJ1-1; D gene ambiguous. Germline V CDR1 and CDR2: SGHTA, FQGNSA. The CDR3 loop spans 13 amino acids. With 3 bases removed from V and 8 bases from J, the gap between germline ends came to 13 bases. DNA of the CDR3: TGTGCCAGCAGCTTGGCTGTCCCTCGAGAAGCTTTCTTT. This encodes CASSLAVPREAFF.

V and J are TRBV19 and TRBJ2-6, with TRBD1 matching over 7 bases. V was pared by 4 bases and J by 0 bases, with 3 bases of the junction left unmatched. This CDR3 is 16 amino acids long. The V gene's germline CDR1 is LNHDA and CDR2 SQIVND (reference sequence). This chain's CDR3 is CASSKAGGSGANVLTF. DNA of the CDR3: TGTGCCAGTAGTAAAGCAGGGGGCTCTGGGGCCAACGTCCTGACTTTC.

This chain's CDR3 is CASSQEVQNYGYTF. The CDR3 DNA follows: TGCGCCAGCAGCCAAGAAGTACAGAACTATGGCTACACCTTC. This sequence joins TRBV4-1 and TRBJ1-2; no clear D. The V end was cut by 0 bases, the J end by 2 bases, with 7 bases between. Germline CDR1 and CDR2: MGHRA and YSYEKL. The CDR3 covers 14 residues.

This clone has a single count. V gene TRBV19 combines with J gene TRBJ2-5, with 7 nucleotides matching TRBD1. The CDR3 spans 14 residues. Losses at the gene ends were 5 bases for V and 2 bases for J; bases not matched to a gene: 5. Germline V lookup: CDR1 LNHDA, CDR2 SQIVND (reference sequence). The CDR3 region is CASSEQGLQETQYF. The DNA of the CDR3 is TGTGCCAGTAGTGAACAGGGGCTTCAAGAGACCCAGTACTTC.

This chain links TRBV30 with TRBJ2-2; perhaps TRBD1 as D (6 bases). The CDR3 consists of 15 residues. Trimming removed 1 base at V and 3 bases at J, with 12 bases between. Germline V CDR1 and CDR2: GTSNPN, SVGIG (reference sequence). In DNA form, the CDR3 reads TGTGCCTGGAGTGCAAAGAGACAGGACACCGGGGAGCTGTTTTTT. It codes for CAWSAKRQDTGELFF.

The V and J genes are TRBV9 and TRBJ2-1, with 13 nucleotides matching TRBD2. CDR3 length equals 15 residues. From germline, CDR1 is SGDLS and CDR2 YYNGEE. Unmatched junction bases numbered 3, after V lost 3 bases and J lost 6 bases. The CDR3 region has the DNA TGTGCCAGCAGCGCCCGACTAGCGGGGGGCAATGAGCAGTTCTTC. Protein product: CASSARLAGGNEQFF.

This chain uses TRBV19 with TRBJ1-4; no clear D gene. Germline-derived CDR1 and CDR2 are LNHDA and SQIVND (reference sequence). Trimming stripped 3 bases from V and 7 bases from J, with 12 bases between. This CDR3 is built from 14 residues. This CDR3 is CASSIPGKGEKLFF. CDR3 in DNA: TGTGCCAGTAGTATCCCGGGGAAGGGTGAAAAACTGTTTTTT.

Points on this clone: The sample has other DNA sequences that encode this CDR3 too. The chain couples TRBV19 to TRBJ1-2, with D possibly being TRBD1 (5 bases). The length of the CDR3 is 13 residues. Germline V gene data show CDR1 as LNHDA and CDR2 as SQIVND (reference sequence). Deletions cut 5 bases from V and 4 bases from J, with 11 bases between. DNA of the CDR3: TGTGCCAGTAGTTTACGGGGGTCCTATGGCTACACCTTC. Protein sequence: CASSLRGSYGYTF.

A single count supports this clone. The CDR3 region is CASKGQGEAGELFF. The CDR3 DNA reads as TGCGCCAGCAAGGGACAGGGTGAAGCCGGGGAGCTGTTTTTT. This sequence joins TRBV5-1 and TRBJ2-2; TRBD1 matches at 9 bases. The CDR3 extends over 14 amino acids. Germline CDR1 and CDR2: SGHRS and YFSETQ. V lost 6 bases, J lost 6 bases, and 6 bases stayed unmatched.

The V and J genes are TRBV5-5 and TRBJ2-7; 7 bases align to TRBD2. Unmatched junction bases numbered 8, after V lost 2 bases and J lost 3 bases. This CDR3 contains 15 residues. Germline V gene data show CDR1 as SGHKS and CDR2 as YYEKEE (reference sequence). The CDR3 bases are TGTGCCAGCAGCTTCCAGGCCGGGACTAACTACGAGCAGTACTTC. The encoded protein is CASSFQAGTNYEQYF. Together with reference TRBV5-5 and TRBJ2-7, the CDR3 gives the full variable domain: DAGVTQSPTHLIKTRGQQVTLRCSPISGHKSVSWYQQVLGQGPQFIFQYYEKEERGRGNFPDRFSARQFPNYSSELNVNALLLGDSALYLCASSFQAGTNYEQYFGPGTRLTVT.

The chain carries TRBV19 and TRBJ1-3, with TRBD1 matching 7 bases. Per germline, CDR1 LNHDA and CDR2 SQIVND (reference sequence). This CDR3 region has 15 residues. V shed 4 bases and J 1 base; nucleotides not matched to a gene: 4. This CDR3 is CASSTDRVSGNTIYF. As DNA, the CDR3 is TGTGCCAGTAGTACCGACAGGGTGTCTGGAAACACCATATATTTT. Filled out from reference TRBV19 and TRBJ1-3, the complete variable domain reads DGGITQSPKYLFRKEGQNVTLSCEQNLNHDAMYWYRQDPGQGLRLIYYSQIVNDFQKGDIAEGYSVSREKKESFPLTVTSAQKNPTAFYLCASSTDRVSGNTIYFGEGSWLTVV.

V gene TRBV4-2 combines with J gene TRBJ2-5, with D possibly matching TRBD2 (5 bases). CDR1 and CDR2 (germline): LGHNA, YNFKEQ. Trimming stripped 0 bases from V and 5 bases from J, with 16 bases between. The CDR3 runs to 16 residues. CDR3 nucleotide sequence: TGTGCCAGCAGCCAAGAAGCAGGACTGGTGGGTGAGACCCAGTACTTC. Its protein is CASSQEAGLVGETQYF.

V usage is TRBV19 and J usage is TRBJ1-6; 10 nucleotides align to TRBD1. CDR3 length: 17 amino acids. The V segment lost 5 bases and the J segment 11 bases; nucleotides outside the gene matches: 15. Germline V gene sequence: CDR1 LNHDA, CDR2 SQIVND (reference sequence). DNA for the CDR3: TGTGCCAGTAGTCTTCAGACAGGGGGCGGTGGGTCCCCACCCCTCCACTTT. This translates into CASSLQTGGGGSPPLHF.

The CDR3 DNA is TGCGCCAGCAGCCAAGGGGAGGGACAAGGGAGAGATGGCTACACCTTC. This encodes CASSQGEGQGRDGYTF. The chain employs TRBV4-3 and TRBJ1-2; D perhaps matches TRBD1 (6 bases). This CDR3 is built from 16 residues. Germline CDR1 LGHNA, CDR2 YSLEER. V lost 1 base and J 6 bases, leaving 18 bases between the germline ends.

The V call is TRBV24-1, the J call TRBJ2-3; the D gene is possibly TRBD1 (5 bases). Per the germline V gene, CDR1 is KGHDR and CDR2 is SFDVKD. Trimming removed 6 bases at V and 2 bases at J, with 11 bases between. The CDR3 is 14 residues long. CDR3 amino acids: CATSRAGSTDTQYF. CDR3 nucleotides: TGTGCCACCAGTAGGGCAGGGTCCACAGATACGCAGTATTTT.

This clone has only one observation. The rearrangement joins TRBV27 to TRBJ2-7, with D tentatively TRBD1 (6 bases). The CDR3 length is 17 residues. Looked up from germline, CDR1 is MNHEY and CDR2 is SMNVEV (reference sequence). V was trimmed by 5 bases and J by 2 bases, leaving 22 bases between them. The CDR3 is CASSAGFGTQGTYEQYF. In DNA, the CDR3 is TGTGCCAGCAGTGCCGGGTTCGGGACACAAGGAACCTACGAGCAGTACTTC.

The chain joins TRBV28 to TRBJ1-2; 12 bases agree with TRBD1. CDR1 MDHEN and CDR2 SYDVKM come from the germline V gene. Trimming at V came to 4 bases and at J to 8 bases, leaving 8 bases not matched to a gene. The CDR3 covers 15 residues. The CDR3 loop is CASSSPGQGAWGYTF. DNA of the CDR3: TGTGCCAGCAGTTCGCCGGGACAGGGGGCTTGGGGCTACACCTTC.

The chain employs TRBV28 and TRBJ1-4, with 8 bases identical to TRBD1. The CDR3 spans 15 residues. After removal of 6 bases from V and 6 bases from J, the junction contained 9 bases not matched to a gene. Germline V gene lookup returns CDR1 MDHEN and CDR2 SYDVKM. The CDR3 DNA is TGTGCCAGCAGCCGACCAGGGGGCAAGGATGAAAAACTGTTTTTT. Protein sequence: CASSRPGGKDEKLFF.

This clone is termed medium-sized. The chain combines TRBV12-3 or TRBV12-4 with TRBJ1-2, with TRBD1 matching over 7 bases. Trimming took 8 bases from V and 6 from J; bases not matched to a gene: 6. The CDR3 covers 12 residues. The CDR3 reads CASRTGSDGYTF. CDR3 coding DNA: TGTGCCAGCCGGACAGGCAGCGATGGCTACACCTTC.

The chain carries TRBV9 and TRBJ2-5; D is ambiguous. The CDR3 is 13 residues long. In germline, CDR1 is SGDLS, CDR2 YYNGEE. Trimming removed 3 bases from V and 9 bases from J, with 15 bases in between. CDR3 DNA sequence: TGTGCCAGCAGCGAGCCCCCTCCGGCGGCCCAGTACTTC. It is translated as CASSEPPPAAQYF.